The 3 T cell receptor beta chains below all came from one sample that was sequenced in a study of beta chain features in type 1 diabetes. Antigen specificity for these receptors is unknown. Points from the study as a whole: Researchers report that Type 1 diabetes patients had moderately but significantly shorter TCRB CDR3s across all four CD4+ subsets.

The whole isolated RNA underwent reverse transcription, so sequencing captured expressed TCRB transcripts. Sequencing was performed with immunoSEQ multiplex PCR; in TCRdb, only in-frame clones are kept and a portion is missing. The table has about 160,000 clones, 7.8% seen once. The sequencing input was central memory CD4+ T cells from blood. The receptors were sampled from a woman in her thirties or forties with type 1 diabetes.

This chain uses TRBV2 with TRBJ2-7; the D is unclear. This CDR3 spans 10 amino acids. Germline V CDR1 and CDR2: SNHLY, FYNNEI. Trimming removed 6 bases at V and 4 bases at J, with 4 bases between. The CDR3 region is CASSEYEQYF. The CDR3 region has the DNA TGTGCCAGCAGCGAGTACGAGCAGTACTTC. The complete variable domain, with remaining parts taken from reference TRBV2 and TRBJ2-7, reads EPEVTQTPSHQVTQMGQEVILRCVPISNHLYFYWYRQILGQKVEFLVSFYNNEISEKSEIFDDQFSVERPDGSNFTLKIRSTKLEDSAMYFCASSEYEQYFGPGTRLTVT.

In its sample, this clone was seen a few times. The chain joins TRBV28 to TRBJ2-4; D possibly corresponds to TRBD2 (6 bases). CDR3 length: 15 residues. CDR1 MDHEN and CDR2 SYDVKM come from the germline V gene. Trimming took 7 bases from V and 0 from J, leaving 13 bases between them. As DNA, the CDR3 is TGTGCCAGCATCGGTAGCGGCCTAGCCAAAAACATTCAGTACTTC. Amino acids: CASIGSGLAKNIQYF.

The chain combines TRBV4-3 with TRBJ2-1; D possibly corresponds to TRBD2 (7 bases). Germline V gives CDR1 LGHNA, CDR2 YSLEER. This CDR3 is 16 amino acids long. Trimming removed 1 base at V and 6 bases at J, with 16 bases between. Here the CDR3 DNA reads TGCGCCAGCAGCCAAGGAGGGGGGGTACAAGGCAATGAGCAGTTCTTC. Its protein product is CASSQGGGVQGNEQFF.